The 17 T cell receptor beta chains below all came from one sample that was sequenced in a study of T cells in lung cancer brain metastases. Clones were sequenced by immunoSEQ multiplex PCR, and TCRdb holds only the in-frame ones, with some missing. The repertoire holds some 5,000 clones, approximately 80% seen once, with approximately 6% in the top ten. The sample taken for sequencing was tumor tissue from a brain metastasis. The receptors come from a man aged 45-60 years with non-small cell lung cancer that had spread to the brain.

In DNA, the CDR3 is TGTGCCAGTAGAGGGACCGGGGAGCTGTTTTTT. Residues: CASRGTGELFF. V is TRBV19 and J is TRBJ2-2; D gene uncertain. Germline assignment: CDR1 LNHDA and CDR2 SQIVND (reference sequence). The CDR3 covers 11 residues. The V end was cut by 6 bases, the J end by 5 bases, with 4 bases between.

The chain couples TRBV9 to TRBJ2-2; a possible D gene is TRBD1 (6 bases). Looked up from germline, CDR1 is SGDLS and CDR2 is YYNGEE. V lost 0 bases and J lost 4, with 7 bases in between. This CDR3 is built from 14 residues. CDR3 sequence reads: CASSVEQGTGELFF. The CDR3 DNA is TGTGCCAGCAGCGTAGAACAGGGCACCGGGGAGCTGTTTTTT. Filled out from reference TRBV9 and TRBJ2-2, the complete variable domain reads DSGVTQTPKHLITATGQRVTLRCSPRSGDLSVYWYQQSLDQGLQFLIQYYNGEERAKGNILERFSAQQFPDLHSELNLSSLELGDSALYFCASSVEQGTGELFFGEGSRLTVL.

The V and J genes are TRBV5-4 and TRBJ2-5; D is ambiguous. Germline lookup yields CDR1 SGHNT and CDR2 YYREEE (reference sequence). Trimming pared 0 bases from V and 2 bases from J, leaving 5 bases between. The CDR3 is made up of 13 amino acids. The CDR3 loop reads CASSLDQQETQYF. DNA of the CDR3: TGTGCCAGCAGCTTGGACCAGCAAGAGACCCAGTACTTC.

J is TRBJ2-3 and V is TRBV4-1; 13 bases match TRBD2. V shed 3 bases and J 5 bases; nucleotides not matched to a gene: 8. There are 17 residues in the CDR3. Germline CDR1 reads MGHRA; CDR2 reads YSYEKL. The CDR3 nucleotides are TGCGCCAGCAGCCATCTACTAGCGGGGGGGCCTAGAGATACGCAGTATTTT. Translating it yields CASSHLLAGGPRDTQYF.

This chain uses TRBV7-2 with TRBJ2-1; D is uncertain. V shed 4 bases and J shed 6 bases, with 10 bases lying between them. The CDR3 covers 13 residues. Germline assignment: CDR1 SGHTA and CDR2 FQGNSA. The CDR3 reads CASSSGPGNEQFF. DNA of the CDR3: TGTGCCAGCAGCTCGGGCCCCGGCAATGAGCAGTTCTTC.

This clone has only one observation. The gene calls are TRBV5-4 and TRBJ2-3; D remains ambiguous. This CDR3 contains 13 residues. Trimming took off 3 bases at V and 4 bases at J, with 9 bases between the two ends. The germline V gene encodes CDR1 SGHNT and CDR2 YYREEE (reference sequence). The DNA for the CDR3 is TGTGCCAGCAGCTCCGAGTGGGCAGATACGCAGTATTTT. Encoded protein: CASSSEWADTQYF. Filled out from reference TRBV5-4 and TRBJ2-3, the complete variable domain reads ETGVTQSPTHLIKTRGQQVTLRCSSQSGHNTVSWYQQALGQGPQFIFQYYREEENGRGNFPPRFSGLQFPNYSSELNVNALELDDSALYLCASSSEWADTQYFGPGTRLTVL.

The chain employs TRBV5-6 and TRBJ2-5, with 8 bases identical to TRBD1. There are 14 residues in the CDR3. V lost 3 bases to trimming and J lost 1 base; unmatched junction nucleotides: 2. Germline V CDR1 and CDR2: SGHDT, YYEEEE. The chain's CDR3 is CASSSTGAQETQYF. The CDR3 nucleotides read TGTGCCAGCAGCTCGACAGGGGCCCAAGAGACCCAGTACTTC.

This chain connects TRBV6-6 to TRBJ1-3; 12 bases map to TRBD1. CDR1 and CDR2 (germline): MNHNY, SVGAGI (reference sequence). V shed 6 bases, J shed 4 bases, and the junction held 4 bases outside the gene matches. This CDR3 spans 15 amino acids. The CDR3 coding sequence is TGTGCCAGCAGGGGGGACAGGGGGCAAGGAAACACCATATATTTT. Protein: CASRGDRGQGNTIYF.

The sample holds one count of this clone. The chain links TRBV9 to TRBJ1-4; 8 bases map to TRBD1. J gave up 4 bases and V 0 bases, and 8 bases lay outside the gene matches. CDR1 and CDR2 from the germline V gene are SGDLS and YYNGEE. This CDR3 is 17 amino acids long. CDR3 DNA sequence: TGTGCCAGCAGCGTAGGGAGAGGACAGGGTGGTAATGAAAAACTGTTTTTT. This sequence encodes CASSVGRGQGGNEKLFF.

This chain connects TRBV10-2 to TRBJ2-3; TRBD1 is a possible D gene (5 bases). V was shortened by 3 bases and J by 2 bases, with 6 bases between the two germline ends. The CDR3 spans 13 residues. Germline CDR1 WSHSY, CDR2 SAAADI. The CDR3 loop reads CASSEQATDTQYF. CDR3 DNA: TGCGCCAGCAGTGAACAGGCCACAGATACGCAGTATTTT.

The chain recombines TRBV30 with TRBJ1-5; D gene uncertain. Trimming took 0 bases from V and 4 from J, leaving 7 bases between them. The germline V gene has CDR1 GTSNPN and CDR2 SVGIG (reference sequence). This CDR3 is 13 amino acids long. The CDR3 sequence is CAWSVSENQPQHF. The CDR3 bases are TGTGCCTGGAGTGTCTCGGAGAATCAGCCCCAGCATTTT.

The chain couples TRBV7-3 to TRBJ2-3, with D possibly matching TRBD2 (6 bases). The V gene lost 4 bases and the J gene lost 6 bases, with 11 bases spanning the gap. CDR1 is SGHTA, CDR2 FQGTGA, per germline. There are 13 residues in the CDR3. CDR3 in DNA: TGTGCCAGCAGCTCCTCTAGCGCGGATACGCAGTATTTT. It is translated as CASSSSSADTQYF. The full variable domain, its missing parts supplied by reference TRBV7-3 and TRBJ2-3, is GAGVSQTPSNKVTEKGKYVELRCDPISGHTALYWYRQSLGQGPEFLIYFQGTGAADDSGLPNDRFFAVRPEGSVSTLKIQRTERGDSAVYLCASSSSSADTQYFGPGTRLTVL.

This clone occurred once. The chain combines TRBV5-1 with TRBJ2-1, with unresolved D. Trimming removed 1 base at V and 5 bases at J, with 4 bases between. The CDR3 loop spans 12 amino acids. Germline values: CDR1 SGHRS, CDR2 YFSETQ. CDR3 in amino acids: CASSLTDNEQFF. The CDR3 region has the DNA TGCGCCAGCAGCTTGACAGACAATGAGCAGTTCTTC. Based on the CDR3 plus reference TRBV5-1 and TRBJ2-1, the full variable domain is KAGVTQTPRYLIKTRGQQVTLSCSPISGHRSVSWYQQTPGQGLQFLFEYFSETQRNKGNFPGRFSGRQFSNSRSEMNVSTLELGDSALYLCASSLTDNEQFFGPGTRLTVL.

This clone has a single count. This CDR3 is CASSEELTYNSPLHF. DNA of the CDR3: TGTGCCAGCAGTGAGGAGCTGACCTATAATTCACCCCTCCACTTT. V and J are TRBV2 and TRBJ1-6; D is undetermined. The CDR3 is made up of 15 amino acids. The V end was cut by 3 bases, the J end by 2 bases, with 8 bases between. Germline values: CDR1 SNHLY, CDR2 FYNNEI.

V gene TRBV6-6 combines with J gene TRBJ1-1; tentative D call: TRBD1 (5 bases). The CDR3 contains 15 residues. V was pared by 0 bases and J by 4 bases, with 12 bases between. Germline V gene lookup returns CDR1 MNHNY and CDR2 SVGAGI (reference sequence). Written as DNA, the CDR3 is TGTGCCAGCAGTTACTCGCCAGGGCTGAGCACTGAAGCTTTCTTT. Residues: CASSYSPGLSTEAFF.

The J gene is TRBJ1-2, the V gene TRBV19; 8 bases align to TRBD1. CDR3 length equals 16 residues. Germline CDR1 is LNHDA and CDR2 is SQIVND (reference sequence). With V trimmed by 3 bases and J by 4 bases, 10 bases remained unmatched. CDR3 bases: TGTGCCAGTAGTATGGGCTCGACAGGGGTCCTCTATGGCTACACCTTC. It codes for CASSMGSTGVLYGYTF.

The chain has TRBV29-1 and TRBJ2-1; the D gene could be TRBD1 or TRBD2 (5 bases each). From germline, CDR1 is SQVTM and CDR2 ANQGSEA. This CDR3 region has 12 residues. V was pared by 7 bases and J by 4 bases, with 11 bases between. CDR3 nucleotides: TGCAGCGGAACCAGGGAGTACAATGAGCAGTTCTTC. This sequence encodes CSGTREYNEQFF.